Listed here are 3 T cell receptor beta chains from one sample, sequenced in a study of blood T cells in healthy people across ages. Primers used in a second PCR of about 7 to 11 cycles were a sample-barcoded 5' primer and a J-beta primer mix. TCRdb reanalysed the 5' RACE reads using MiXCR and keeps one entry per CDR3 protein. Of roughly 1.9 million distinct CDR3 sequences listed, more than 35% were seen once; the top ten hold about 21%. Sequencing used blood. These receptors all stem from a human donor in good health.

V gene TRBV29-1 combines with J gene TRBJ1-1; D unclear. V was trimmed by 4 bases and J by 0 bases, leaving 9 bases between them. This CDR3 has 13 amino acids. CDR1 is SQVTM, CDR2 ANQGSEA, per germline. The CDR3 sequence is CSVARVMNTEAFF. The CDR3 DNA reads as TGCAGCGTTGCGCGGGTAATGAACACTGAAGCTTTCTTT.

Only a few counts were recorded for this clonotype. This chain connects TRBV6-2 or TRBV6-3 to TRBJ2-1; 12 positions match TRBD2. Trimming at V came to 10 bases and at J to 7 bases, leaving 11 bases not matched to a gene. This CDR3 is built from 15 residues. Germline V gene data show CDR1 as MNHEY and CDR2 as SVGEGT. DNA for the CDR3: TGTGCCACTCTAGCGGGGGGGATAGCTACAAATGAGCAGTTCTTC. Protein: CATLAGGIATNEQFF.

This clonotype was detected only a few times. The rearrangement uses TRBV29-1 and TRBJ2-5; D is possibly TRBD1 or TRBD2 (7 bases each). The length of the CDR3 is 15 residues. Between the trimmed V and J ends, which lost 5 bases and 4 bases, there was a span of 20 bases. CDR1 is SQVTM, CDR2 ANQGSEA, per germline. The CDR3 DNA reads TGCAGCGTTCAACTAGGAGGCAGGGGGGGAGAGACCCAGTACTTC. It specifies CSVQLGGRGGETQYF.